What follows are 18 T cell receptor beta chains derived from one specimen sequenced in a study of T cells in Graves' hyperthyroidism and ophthalmopathy. Authors of the study amplified TCR beta CDR3 regions from RNA transcripts. Researchers ran a first-round RT-PCR on the TCR CDR3 using the HTBI primer set. TCRdb re-derived calls from the multiplex PCR reads in MiXCR, one entry per CDR3 protein. The sample contains more than 550,000 distinct CDR3 sequences, 17% of which appear only once. Sequencing was carried out using blood. Source of these receptors: a middle-aged man with Graves' hyperthyroidism.

This clonotype was seen at least ten times. The chain carries TRBV3-1 and TRBJ2-3; 8 bases align to TRBD1. The CDR3 loop spans 19 amino acids. Per germline, CDR1 LGHDT and CDR2 YNNKEL (reference sequence). J was trimmed by 3 bases and V by 5 bases; bases with no gene match: 19. CDR3 in DNA: TGTGCCAGCAGCGAGCCGGACAGGGATCCGCAGGACTTGACAGATACGCAGTATTTT. Translated: CASSEPDRDPQDLTDTQYF.

This rearrangement joins TRBV18 to TRBJ2-7; 8 bases match TRBD1. Germline values: CDR1 KGHSH, CDR2 LQKENI. The ends lost 2 bases at V and 4 bases at J; junction bases unmatched: 4. There are 14 residues in the CDR3. The CDR3 region has the DNA TGTGCCAGCTCACCAAACAGGGGGAGATACGAGCAGTACTTC. It is translated as CASSPNRGRYEQYF.

CDR3 nucleotides: TGTGCCAGCAGTCAAACCAGGGAAACTGAAGCTTTCTTT. It encodes CASSQTRETEAFF. The chain links TRBV3-1 to TRBJ1-1; weak D call: TRBD1 (5 bases). This CDR3 has 13 residues. Germline CDR1 LGHDT, CDR2 YNNKEL (reference sequence). The V end lost 6 bases, the J end lost 5 bases, and 13 bases lay between the germline ends.

Comments on this clonotype: This may be a read error, as it is one base from a much larger clone. The chain links TRBV7-8 to TRBJ2-1; no reliable D call. CDR1 and CDR2 (germline): SGHVS, FQNEAQ. There are 15 residues in the CDR3. This CDR3 is CASSLQVGSHNEQFF. The CDR3 coding sequence is TGTGCCAGCAGCTTACAGGTTGGCTCCCACAATGAGCAGTTCTTC.

This clonotype appeared many times. The V call is TRBV20-1, the J call TRBJ2-5; 9 bases match TRBD2. J gave up 5 bases and V 0 bases, and 10 bases lay outside the gene matches. The germline gives CDR1 DFQATT, CDR2 SNEGSKA (reference sequence). CDR3 length equals 16 residues. The CDR3 region has the DNA TGCAGTGCTAGAGATATTTTAGCGGGAGTATTGGAGACCCAGTACTTC. It encodes CSARDILAGVLETQYF.

This clonotype has only a few counts. This may stem from a read error, because a much larger clone lies one nucleotide away. J is TRBJ2-1 and V is TRBV30; 11 bases map to TRBD2. The J segment lost 9 bases and the V segment lost 1 base, leaving 5 bases of the junction unmatched. The CDR3 runs to 14 residues. The germline V gene has CDR1 GTSNPN and CDR2 SVGIG (reference sequence). In DNA, the CDR3 is TGTGCCTGGAGTGCCCTAGCGGGAGGTAGTGAGCAGTTCTTC. Residues: CAWSALAGGSEQFF.

This clonotype showed up many times. The gene calls are TRBV28 and TRBJ1-1; 8 nucleotides line up with TRBD1. The CDR3 sequence is 15 residues long. Germline V lookup: CDR1 MDHEN, CDR2 SYDVKM. V lost 6 bases to trimming and J lost 2 bases; unmatched junction nucleotides: 8. CDR3 amino acids: CASRTGVSSNTEAFF. DNA for the CDR3: TGTGCCAGCAGGACAGGGGTTTCGAGCAACACTGAAGCTTTCTTT.

With regard to this clonotype: Since a much larger clone is just one base distant, this may be a read error. Since no conserved phenylalanine or tryptophan closes the CDR3, a read error is the likely cause. This chain connects TRBV20-1 to TRBJ2-3; 8 nucleotides line up with TRBD2. V lost 6 bases to trimming and J lost 0 bases; unmatched junction nucleotides: 8. This CDR3 region has 15 residues. Germline CDR1 reads DFQATT; CDR2 reads SNEGSKA (reference sequence). The CDR3 coding sequence is TGCAGTGCCAGGGAACTAGCGGCTAGCACAGATACGCAGTATCTT. Protein: CSARELAASTDTQYL.

About this clonotype: Just one base apart from a much larger clone, this may be a read error. This chain joins TRBV11-2 and TRBJ2-6, with a tentative D call TRBD1 (5 bases). The germline gives CDR1 SGHAT, CDR2 FQNNGV. This CDR3 has 16 amino acids. CDR3 coding DNA: TGTGCCAGCAGCTCCGAGGCTATCGCTGGGGCCGACGTCCTGACTTTC. Its protein product is CASSSEAIAGADVLTF.

This clonotype is a singleton in its sample. The chain joins TRBV7-2 to TRBJ2-3, with 12 bases that match TRBD2. V gave up 5 bases and J gave up 4 bases; unmatched junction bases: 10. The CDR3 runs to 17 residues. In germline, CDR1 is SGHTA, CDR2 FQGNSA. The CDR3 region is CASSLVASGGGADTQYF. CDR3 bases: TGTGCCAGCAGCCTCGTCGCTAGCGGGGGGGGGGCAGATACGCAGTATTTT.

This clonotype appeared many times. V gene TRBV20-1 combines with J gene TRBJ1-5; possibly TRBD1 for D (5 bases). The V gene lost 0 bases and the J gene lost 1 base, with 10 bases spanning the gap. The length of the CDR3 is 15 residues. CDR1 is DFQATT and CDR2 is SNEGSKA in the germline V gene (reference sequence). CDR3 sequence (DNA): TGCAGTGCTAGAGATCCCGCAGGGAGCAATCAGCCCCAGCATTTT. This gives the protein CSARDPAGSNQPQHF.

On this clonotype itself: A read error is possible here, since a much larger clone lies one base away. The V gene is TRBV7-8, the J gene TRBJ1-4; D is unclear. The CDR3 loop spans 15 amino acids. Germline V gene data show CDR1 as SGHVS and CDR2 as FQNEAQ. This CDR3 is CASSLARLSNEKLSF. DNA for the CDR3: TGTGCCAGCAGCTTAGCGCGGTTATCTAATGAAAAACTGTCTTTT.

This clonotype occurred many times. V gene TRBV2 combines with J gene TRBJ2-7; D remains ambiguous. Between the trimmed V and J ends, which lost 7 bases and 2 bases, there was a span of 15 bases. The CDR3 covers 14 residues. Germline-derived CDR1 and CDR2 are SNHLY and FYNNEI. CDR3 loop: CASTLTFTTYEQYF. The CDR3 DNA is TGTGCCAGCACCCTAACGTTTACCACCTACGAGCAGTACTTC. The full variable domain, its missing parts supplied by reference TRBV2 and TRBJ2-7, is EPEVTQTPSHQVTQMGQEVILRCVPISNHLYFYWYRQILGQKVEFLVSFYNNEISEKSEIFDDQFSVERPDGSNFTLKIRSTKLEDSAMYFCASTLTFTTYEQYFGPGTRLTVT.

This clonotype was seen more than once but under ten times. Germline and junction disagree at one end, which may indicate a read error. The chain couples TRBV20-1 to TRBJ2-1; TRBD2 matches 10 bases. The CDR3 length is 15 residues. CDR1 and CDR2 from the germline V gene are DFQATT and SNEGSKA (reference sequence). The CDR3 DNA sequence: TGCAGTGCTAGAGAGGGACTAGCGAACTACAATGAGCAGCTCTTC. This sequence encodes CSAREGLANYNEQLF.

With respect to this clonotype: A single base separates this from a much larger clone, so it may be a read error. The chain is built from TRBV7-8 and TRBJ2-1; D is perhaps TRBD2 (6 bases). Germline lookup yields CDR1 SGHVS and CDR2 FQNEAQ. The CDR3 is 16 amino acids. This CDR3 is CASSRFLGDSYNEQVF. CDR3 coding DNA: TGTGCCAGCAGCCGCTTTTTGGGGGACTCCTACAATGAGCAGGTCTTC.

The chain combines TRBV6-2 or TRBV6-3 with TRBJ2-1; D call uncertain. V shed 1 base and J shed 6 bases, with 7 bases lying between them. Germline CDR1 is MNHEY and CDR2 is SVGEGT. The CDR3 is 13 residues long. CDR3 coding DNA: TGTGCCAGCAGTTACTGGGGAATCAATGAGCAGTTCTTC. It translates to CASSYWGINEQFF.

This clonotype was detected ten times or more. The chain employs TRBV7-2 and TRBJ2-7, with 10 bases matching TRBD2. The CDR3 runs to 16 residues. Germline CDR1 reads SGHTA; CDR2 reads FQGNSA. V gave up 1 base and J gave up 1 base; unmatched junction bases: 4. The CDR3 region has the DNA TGTGCCAGCAGCTTAGGGGGACTAGCGCTTTCCTACGAGCAGTACTTC. Translated, it gives CASSLGGLALSYEQYF.

This clonotype was counted at least ten times. The chain employs TRBV28 and TRBJ1-5; TRBD1 is a possible D gene (5 bases). The CDR3 runs to 15 residues. V shed 7 bases and J shed 6 bases, with 19 bases lying between them. In germline, CDR1 is MDHEN, CDR2 SYDVKM. The CDR3 reads CASTQSMEGPQPQHF. In DNA form, the CDR3 reads TGTGCCAGCACCCAGTCGATGGAGGGGCCTCAGCCCCAGCATTTT.